The sequence of this TCR beta chain was determined in a study of blood T cell repertoires in COVID-19. Methods used by the authors: Estimated nucleated cell counts came from reference gene primer amplification. The data were produced by immunoSEQ multiplex PCR, yet TCRdb's version contains in-frame clones alone and is incomplete. V and J calls and clone size are copied from that table; D and trimming were computed from the DNA. The data hold about 250,000 clones, with around 88% observed a single time. With V trimmed by 7 bases and J by 5 bases, 8 bases remained unmatched. The CDR3 runs to 13 residues. Germline V lookup: CDR1 LNHDA, CDR2 SQIVND (reference sequence).

The V gene is TRBV19, the J gene TRBJ2-7; TRBD1 matches at 7 bases. This clonotype originated in an elderly man with acute or convalescent COVID-19. The source material was peripheral blood. CDR3 nucleotides: TGTGCCAGTAAAAACAGGGGAACGGACGAGCAGTACTTC. It specifies CASKNRGTDEQYF.